The rows below give T cell receptor beta chains drawn from one sample of a study of cytomegalovirus exposure and HLA in healthy donors. This table comes from immunoSEQ multiplex PCR, and its TCRdb copy is limited to in-frame clones, with some not included. Among about 170,000 clones listed, 70% to 80% were seen once. Specimen: PBMCs. The source is a female donor in good health and CMV-seronegative. Both conserved end residues are part of each CDR3. Clone size is shown for a subset of rows, as once, few, many or a class of expanded clone.

J: TRBJ2-7
V: TRBV14
size: NA
CDR3: CASSQTSFYEQYF

J: TRBJ1-4
V: TRBV6-6
size: few
CDR3: CASSFQQGNEKLFF

J: TRBJ1-2
V: TRBV5-6
size: NA
CDR3: CASSPPVGRATRYTF

J: TRBJ1-3
V: TRBV9
size: NA
CDR3: CASSVDRGPGNTIYF

J: TRBJ2-6
V: TRBV6-6
size: NA
CDR3: CASSFWSSGANGLTF

J: TRBJ2-7
V: TRBV28
size: NA
CDR3: CASSTAGDIYEQYF

J: TRBJ2-7
V: TRBV18
size: NA
CDR3: CASSPPVTPSEQYF

J: TRBJ2-5
V: TRBV30
size: NA
CDR3: CAWSGAGVGTQYF

J: TRBJ2-2
V: TRBV5-8
size: NA
CDR3: CASSLEGAAGELFF

J: TRBJ2-5
V: TRBV30
size: NA
CDR3: CAWSVRAGVKTQYF

J: TRBJ1-6
V: TRBV6-1
size: NA
CDR3: CAILQGLDNSPLHF

J: TRBJ1-3
V: TRBV9
size: NA
CDR3: CASSTDSGNTIYF

J: TRBJ1-4
V: TRBV27
size: NA
CDR3: CASSLRGASGVGSEKLFF

J: TRBJ2-5
V: TRBV15
size: NA
CDR3: CATSRDRPGQETQYF

J: TRBJ1-6
V: TRBV15
size: NA
CDR3: CATSRDKSPLHF

J: NA
V: TRBV29-1
size: NA
CDR3: CSVTPPSGQPNEQYF

J: TRBJ2-7
V: TRBV4-1
size: NA
CDR3: CASSQVITPNYEQYF

J: TRBJ2-2
V: TRBV5-1
size: NA
CDR3: CASSFTAGMNTGELFF

J: TRBJ2-2
V: TRBV5-4
size: NA
CDR3: CASSEWGGTGELFF

J: TRBJ2-3
V: TRBV12-5
size: NA
CDR3: CASGLGARGADTQYF

J: TRBJ2-3
V: TRBV6-5
size: NA
CDR3: CASKLAGVSDTQYF

J: TRBJ2-7
V: TRBV7-2
size: NA
CDR3: CASSYTWTSGVSSYEQYF

J: TRBJ2-5
V: TRBV2
size: once
CDR3: CASRRGGGVETQYF